This paragraph covers one T cell receptor beta chain sequence. The antigen is unknown. Per the study methods: A productive frequency of 2.59 x 10-5 was the lowest detectable. Only in-frame clones appear in the TCRdb table, and some are missing; sequencing was by immunoSEQ multiplex PCR. The V and J calls and clone size come from that table; D and trimming were worked out from the DNA. The sample gives around 26,000 clones, roughly 69% of which show up once; about 9.8% is in the top ten. The sample is drawn from a study of STAT5B mutations in CD4+ large granular lymphocyte leukemia. The CDR3 contains 14 residues. Whole-study results and caveats: Main leukemic clonotypes were patient-specific, but 20% to 25% appeared at low frequency elsewhere. Patient CD4-sorted repertoires stayed more clonal than healthy ones after leukemic-clone removal. Compared with healthy controls (2/35), patient top clones favored TRBV06 (8/27).

The clonotype was recovered from a human donor in good health. The rearrangement uses TRBV21-1 and TRBJ1-1. TRBV21-1 is termed a pseudogene. The material sequenced was CD4+ T cells from blood buffy coats. The CDR3 DNA reads TGTGCCAGCAGCCCTAGGGGGGCAGCACCGGTCCCTTTCTTT. Its protein product is CASSPRGAAPVPFF.